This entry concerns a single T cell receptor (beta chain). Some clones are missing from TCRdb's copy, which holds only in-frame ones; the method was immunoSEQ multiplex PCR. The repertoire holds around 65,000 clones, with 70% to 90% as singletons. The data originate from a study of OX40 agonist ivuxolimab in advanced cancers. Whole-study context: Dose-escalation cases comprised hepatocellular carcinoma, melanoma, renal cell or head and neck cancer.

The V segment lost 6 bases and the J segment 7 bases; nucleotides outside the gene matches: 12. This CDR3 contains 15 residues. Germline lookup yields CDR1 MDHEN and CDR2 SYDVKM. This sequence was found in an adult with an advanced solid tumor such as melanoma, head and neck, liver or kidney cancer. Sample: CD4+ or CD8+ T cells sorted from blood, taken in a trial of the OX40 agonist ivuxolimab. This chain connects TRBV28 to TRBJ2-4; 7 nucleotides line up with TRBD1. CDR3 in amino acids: CASSPTTGSGNIQYF. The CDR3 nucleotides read TGTGCCAGCAGCCCGACGACAGGGTCCGGGAACATTCAGTACTTC.